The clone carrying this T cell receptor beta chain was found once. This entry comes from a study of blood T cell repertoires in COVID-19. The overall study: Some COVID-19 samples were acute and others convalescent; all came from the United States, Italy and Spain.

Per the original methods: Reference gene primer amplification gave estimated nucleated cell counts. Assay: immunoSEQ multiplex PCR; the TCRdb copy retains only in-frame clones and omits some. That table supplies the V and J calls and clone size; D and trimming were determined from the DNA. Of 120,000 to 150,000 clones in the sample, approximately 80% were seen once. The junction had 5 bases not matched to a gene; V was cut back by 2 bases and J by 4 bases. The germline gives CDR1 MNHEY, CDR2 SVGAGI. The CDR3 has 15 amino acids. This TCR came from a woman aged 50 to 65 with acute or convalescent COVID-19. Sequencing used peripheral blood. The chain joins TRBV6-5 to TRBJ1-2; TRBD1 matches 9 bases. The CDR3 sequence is CASSYASGQGYGYTF. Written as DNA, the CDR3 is TGTGCCAGCAGTTACGCTTCGGGACAGGGCTATGGCTACACCTTC.